This T cell receptor (beta chain) was profiled in a study of neurological immune-mediated disorders. Study-level background: There were 35 or so multiple sclerosis patients. Of these, 31 had relapsing-remitting MS and 3 had secondary progressive MS.

By 5'RACE with 10-nucleotide random UMIs, the cDNA was made. TCRdb reanalysed the 5' RACE reads using MiXCR and keeps one entry per CDR3 protein. The sample yields over 50,000 distinct CDR3 sequences, approximately 5.1% seen once. This CDR3 contains 16 residues. V was trimmed by 4 bases and J by 6 bases, leaving 17 bases between them. The germline V gene has CDR1 SGHRS and CDR2 YFSETQ. Study observations and caveats: For the multiple sclerosis repertoire cluster, an association with any clinical or MRI feature was absent.

This clonotype is labeled medium-sized. Its antigen remains unknown. The sequenced sample consisted of PBMCs. The receptor was derived from a human donor with multiple sclerosis. The donor label of this sample is uncertain. This chain links TRBV5-1 with TRBJ1-6; tentatively, D is TRBD1 (6 bases). The CDR3 sequence: CASSREGDRINSPLHF. CDR3 in DNA: TGCGCCAGCAGCCGCGAGGGGGATCGAATTAATTCACCCCTCCACTTT.